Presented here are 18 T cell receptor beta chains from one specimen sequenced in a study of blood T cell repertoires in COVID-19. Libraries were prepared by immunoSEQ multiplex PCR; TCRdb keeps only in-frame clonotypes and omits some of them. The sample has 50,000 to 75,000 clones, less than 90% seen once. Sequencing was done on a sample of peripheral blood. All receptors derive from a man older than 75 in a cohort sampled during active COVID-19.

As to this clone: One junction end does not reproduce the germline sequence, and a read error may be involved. The CDR3 is CTSSLGDMSSGNTIYF. The CDR3 DNA follows: TGTACCAGCAGCTTAGGGGACATGAGCTCTGGAAACACCATATATTTT. The chain links TRBV13 to TRBJ1-3; possibly TRBD1 for D (6 bases). Germline V gene data show CDR1 as PRHDT and CDR2 as FYEKMQ (reference sequence). The CDR3 has 16 residues. Full variable domain (rest looked up from reference TRBV13 and TRBJ1-3): AAGVIQSPRHLIKEKRETATLKCYPIPRHDTVYWYQQGPGQDPQFLISFYEKMQSDKGSIPDRFSAQQFSDYHSELNMSSLELGDSALYFCTSSLGDMSSGNTIYFGEGSWLTVV.

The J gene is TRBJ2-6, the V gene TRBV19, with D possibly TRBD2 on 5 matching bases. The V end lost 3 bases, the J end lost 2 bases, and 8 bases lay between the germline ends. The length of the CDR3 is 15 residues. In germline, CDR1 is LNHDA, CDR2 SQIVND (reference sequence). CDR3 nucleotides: TGTGCCAGTAGTATTTCGGGAACTGGGGCCAACGTCCTGACTTTC. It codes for CASSISGTGANVLTF.

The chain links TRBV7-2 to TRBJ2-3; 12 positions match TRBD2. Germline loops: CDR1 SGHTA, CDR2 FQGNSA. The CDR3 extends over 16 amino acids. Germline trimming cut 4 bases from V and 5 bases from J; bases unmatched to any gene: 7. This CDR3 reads CASSWLAGGQGDTQYF. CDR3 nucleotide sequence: TGTGCCAGCAGCTGGCTAGCGGGGGGGCAAGGAGATACGCAGTATTTT.

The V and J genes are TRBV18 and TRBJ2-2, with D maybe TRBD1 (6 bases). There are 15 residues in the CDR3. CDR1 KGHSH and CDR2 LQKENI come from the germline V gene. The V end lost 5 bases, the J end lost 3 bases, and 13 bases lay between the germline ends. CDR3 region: CASSSAPGDTGELFF. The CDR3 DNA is TGTGCCAGCTCATCCGCACCAGGGGACACCGGGGAGCTGTTTTTT.

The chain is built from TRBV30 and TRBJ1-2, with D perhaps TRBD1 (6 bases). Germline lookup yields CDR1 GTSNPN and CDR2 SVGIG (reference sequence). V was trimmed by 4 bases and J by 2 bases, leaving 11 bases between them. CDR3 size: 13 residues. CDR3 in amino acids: CAWTRDTNYGYTF. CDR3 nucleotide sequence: TGTGCCTGGACAAGGGACACCAACTATGGCTACACCTTC. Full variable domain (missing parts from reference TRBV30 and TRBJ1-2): SQTIHQWPATLVQPVGSPLSLECTVEGTSNPNLYWYRQAAGRGLQLLFYSVGIGQISSEVPQNLSASRPQDRQFILSSKKLLLSDSGFYLCAWTRDTNYGYTFGSGTRLTVV.

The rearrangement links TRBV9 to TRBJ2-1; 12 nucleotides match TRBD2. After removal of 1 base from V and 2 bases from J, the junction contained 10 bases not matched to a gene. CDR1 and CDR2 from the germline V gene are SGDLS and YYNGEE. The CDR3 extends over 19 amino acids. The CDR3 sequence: CASSVLAGGPLGTYNEQFF. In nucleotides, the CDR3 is TGTGCCAGCAGCGTACTAGCGGGAGGGCCGTTGGGGACCTACAATGAGCAGTTCTTC.

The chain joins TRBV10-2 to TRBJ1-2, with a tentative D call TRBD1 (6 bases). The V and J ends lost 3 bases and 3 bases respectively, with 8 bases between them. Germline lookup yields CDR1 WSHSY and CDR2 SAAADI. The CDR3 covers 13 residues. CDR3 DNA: TGCGCCAGCAGTGAATCAGGGGACTATGGCTACACCTTC. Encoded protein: CASSESGDYGYTF.

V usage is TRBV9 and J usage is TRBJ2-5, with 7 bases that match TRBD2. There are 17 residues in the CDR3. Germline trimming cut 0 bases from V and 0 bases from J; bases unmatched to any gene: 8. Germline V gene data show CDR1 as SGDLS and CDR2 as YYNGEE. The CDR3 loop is CASSVGWVSGYQETQYF. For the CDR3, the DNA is TGTGCCAGCAGCGTAGGATGGGTTAGCGGGTACCAAGAGACCCAGTACTTC.

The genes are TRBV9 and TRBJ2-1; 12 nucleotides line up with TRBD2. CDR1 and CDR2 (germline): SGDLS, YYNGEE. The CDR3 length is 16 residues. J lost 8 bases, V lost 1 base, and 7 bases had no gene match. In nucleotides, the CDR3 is TGTGCCAGCAGCGTAAACCCTAGCGGGGGGGTTGATGAGCAGTTCTTC. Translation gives CASSVNPSGGVDEQFF.

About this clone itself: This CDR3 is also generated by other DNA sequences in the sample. The chain's CDR3 is CAWSVHEGNQPQHF. The CDR3 nucleotides read TGTGCCTGGAGTGTACACGAGGGCAATCAGCCCCAGCATTTT. V and J are TRBV30 and TRBJ1-5, with D unresolved. Germline V gene sequence: CDR1 GTSNPN, CDR2 SVGIG (reference sequence). This CDR3 is 14 amino acids long. V was clipped by 0 bases and J by 2 bases, with 8 bases between them.

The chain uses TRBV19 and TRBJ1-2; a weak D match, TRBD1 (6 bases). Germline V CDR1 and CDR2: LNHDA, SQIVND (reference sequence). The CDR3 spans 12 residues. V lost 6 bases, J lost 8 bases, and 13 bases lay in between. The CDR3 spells CASSLQGSGYTF. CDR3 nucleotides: TGTGCCAGTAGCCTACAGGGTTCCGGCTACACCTTC.

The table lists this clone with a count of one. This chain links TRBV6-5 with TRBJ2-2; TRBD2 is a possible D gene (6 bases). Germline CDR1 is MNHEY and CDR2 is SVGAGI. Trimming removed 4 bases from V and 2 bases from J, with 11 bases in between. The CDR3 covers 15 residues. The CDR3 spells CASSSSSGNTGELFF. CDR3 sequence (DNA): TGTGCCAGCAGTTCGAGTAGCGGAAACACCGGGGAGCTGTTTTTT.

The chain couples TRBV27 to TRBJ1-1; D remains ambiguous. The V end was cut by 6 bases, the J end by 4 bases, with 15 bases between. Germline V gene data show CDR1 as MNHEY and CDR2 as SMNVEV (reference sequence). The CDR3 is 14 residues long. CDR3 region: CASSTRGISTEAFF. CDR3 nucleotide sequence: TGTGCCAGCAGCACAAGAGGGATTTCCACTGAAGCTTTCTTT.

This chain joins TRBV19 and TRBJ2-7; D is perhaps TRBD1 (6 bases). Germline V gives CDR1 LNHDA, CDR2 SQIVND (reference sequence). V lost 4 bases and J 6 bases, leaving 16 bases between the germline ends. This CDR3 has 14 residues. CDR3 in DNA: TGTGCCAGTAGTACCGGGACAATGACATTCGAGCAGTACTTC. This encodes CASSTGTMTFEQYF.

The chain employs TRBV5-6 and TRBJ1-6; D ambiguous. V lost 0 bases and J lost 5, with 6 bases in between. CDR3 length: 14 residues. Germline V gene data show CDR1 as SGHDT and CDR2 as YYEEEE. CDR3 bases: TGTGCCAGCAGCTTGGGTGGGCATAATTCACCCCTCCACTTT. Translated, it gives CASSLGGHNSPLHF. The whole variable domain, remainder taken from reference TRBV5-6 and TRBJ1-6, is DAGVTQSPTHLIKTRGQQVTLRCSPKSGHDTVSWYQQALGQGPQFIFQYYEEEERQRGNFPDRFSGHQFPNYSSELNVNALLLGDSALYLCASSLGGHNSPLHFGNGTRLTVT.

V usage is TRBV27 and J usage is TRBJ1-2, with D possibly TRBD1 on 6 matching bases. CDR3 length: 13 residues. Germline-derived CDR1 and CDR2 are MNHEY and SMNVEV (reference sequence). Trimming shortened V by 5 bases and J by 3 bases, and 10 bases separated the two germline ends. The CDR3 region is CASSATGYYGYTF. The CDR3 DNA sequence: TGTGCCAGCAGTGCCACAGGGTACTATGGCTACACCTTC.

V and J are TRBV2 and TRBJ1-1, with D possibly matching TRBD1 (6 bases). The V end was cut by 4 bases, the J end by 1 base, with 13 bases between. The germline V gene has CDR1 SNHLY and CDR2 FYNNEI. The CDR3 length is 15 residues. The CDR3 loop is CASSGDRSGNTEAFF. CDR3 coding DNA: TGTGCCAGCAGTGGCGACAGGTCCGGGAACACTGAAGCTTTCTTT.

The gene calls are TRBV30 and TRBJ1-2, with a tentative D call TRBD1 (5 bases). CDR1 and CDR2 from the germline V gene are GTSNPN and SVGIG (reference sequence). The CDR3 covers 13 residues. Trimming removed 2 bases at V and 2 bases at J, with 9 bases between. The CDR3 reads CAWSLRGNYGYTF. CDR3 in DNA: TGTGCCTGGAGTCTAAGGGGAAACTATGGCTACACCTTC.